These T cell receptor beta chains were read from a single sample in a study of T and B cells in COVID-19 patients. Each CDR3 protein is one row after TCRdb ran MiXCR on the multiplex PCR reads. The sample has around 15,000 distinct CDR3 sequences, 28% seen once. The material sequenced was blood. The receptors shown here come from a human donor who had recovered from COVID-19. The CDR3 runs from the conserved cysteine through the conserved F or W. The order of the fields is clone size, V gene, D gene, J gene, CDR3 DNA, CDR3 protein. D genes are given only for firm matches. The size entry is marked missing in some rows and otherwise reads once, few, many or a size class.

abundance: many; v_gene: TRBV19; d_gene: .; j_gene: TRBJ1-1; CDR3nt: TGTGCCAGTAGCCAGCCTTACGTGGGACGCACTGAAGCTTTCTTT; CDR3aa: CASSQPYVGRTEAFF
abundance: medium-sized; v_gene: TRBV19; d_gene: .; j_gene: TRBJ1-2; CDR3nt: TGTGCCAGTACCCCCCAGGTGAACTATGGCTACACCTTC; CDR3aa: CASTPQVNYGYTF
abundance: .; v_gene: TRBV5-1; d_gene: .; j_gene: TRBJ2-1; CDR3nt: TGCGCCAGCAGCTTTGAGACGGCGGGCTCTGGGTTGGATGAGCAGTTCTTC; CDR3aa: CASSFETAGSGLDEQFF
abundance: medium-sized; v_gene: TRBV30; d_gene: .; j_gene: TRBJ2-3; CDR3nt: TGTGCCTGGAGTGTAAAAGCAGAGGTAGCAGATACGCAGTATTTT; CDR3aa: CAWSVKAEVADTQYF
abundance: .; v_gene: TRBV20-1; d_gene: TRBD1; j_gene: TRBJ2-2; CDR3nt: TGCAGTGCTAGAGTTAGGCAGGGGGCGGTCGGGGAGCTGTTTTTT; CDR3aa: CSARVRQGAVGELFF
abundance: medium-sized; v_gene: TRBV30; d_gene: .; j_gene: TRBJ2-2; CDR3nt: TGTGCCTGGAGTGTAGGGACGGTGAACACCGGGGAGCTGTTTTTT; CDR3aa: CAWSVGTVNTGELFF
abundance: few; v_gene: TRBV30; d_gene: .; j_gene: TRBJ1-1; CDR3nt: TGTGCCTGGAGTAAGACGACAGGTAACACTGAAGCTTTCTTT; CDR3aa: CAWSKTTGNTEAFF
abundance: .; v_gene: TRBV9; d_gene: .; j_gene: TRBJ1-2; CDR3nt: TGTGCCAGCAGCATAAGACCAGAAGGTGGTGGCTACACCTTC; CDR3aa: CASSIRPEGGGYTF
abundance: .; v_gene: TRBV12-3/TRBV12-4; d_gene: TRBD2; j_gene: TRBJ2-1; CDR3nt: TGTGCCAGCAGTTCAGCGGGGGTTTCCTACAATGAGCAGTTCTTC; CDR3aa: CASSSAGVSYNEQFF
abundance: few; v_gene: TRBV10-2; d_gene: .; j_gene: TRBJ1-2; CDR3nt: TGCGCCAGCAGTGAGTCTCAGGGGTCTGGCTACACCTTC; CDR3aa: CASSESQGSGYTF
abundance: .; v_gene: TRBV5-1; d_gene: .; j_gene: TRBJ2-5; CDR3nt: TGCGCCAGCAGCTTTGGGGGAGTTGAAGAGACCCAGTACTTC; CDR3aa: CASSFGGVEETQYF